This T cell receptor (beta chain) was profiled in a study of blood T cells in healthy people across ages. Overall study findings and caveats: Age brought a roughly linear fall in TCR beta diversity measured per million T cells. For the donors, CMV status was unknown and possibly confounded expanded clonotype changes.

To note about this clonotype: Its antigen is unknown.

The second PCR ran roughly 6 to 12 cycles with a sample-barcoded 5' primer and J-beta primers. Via MiXCR, TCRdb re-called the 5' RACE reads, giving one row per CDR3 protein. The sample lists some 900,000 distinct CDR3 sequences, roughly 52% seen once, with about an eighth in the top ten. V was trimmed by 2 bases and J by 11 bases, leaving 15 bases between them. This CDR3 comprises 13 residues. Germline V CDR1 and CDR2: SEHNR, FQNEAQ (reference sequence). The rearrangement uses TRBV7-9 and TRBJ2-5; tentative D call: TRBD2 (5 bases). The clonotype comes from a man younger than 40 in good health. What was sequenced was blood. CDR3 bases: TGTGCCAGCAGCTTACTAGGAGGTAATGAGCAGTACTTC. Translating gives CASSLLGGNEQYF.